This T cell receptor beta chain was documented in a study of blood T cells in healthy people across ages. A second PCR of about 6 to 11 cycles used a sample-barcoded 5' primer and a J-beta primer mix. Using its own MiXCR run on the 5' RACE reads, TCRdb lists one record per CDR3 protein. Among over a million distinct CDR3 sequences, about 42% were seen once, and the ten largest hold approximately 4.1%. The CDR3 is 17 amino acids. V dropped 5 bases and J dropped 0 bases, with 17 bases sitting between them. This clonotype was detected only a few times. Specimen: blood. The sequence was obtained from a woman between 18 and 30 years old in good health. The chain couples TRBV12-3 or TRBV12-4 to TRBJ2-4; D might be TRBD1 or TRBD2, each matching 5 bases. CDR3 sequence: CASSPGPPQPAKNIQYF. CDR3 DNA sequence: TGTGCCAGCAGTCCGGGACCTCCCCAGCCAGCCAAAAACATTCAGTACTTC.